This T cell receptor (beta chain) was identified in a study of T cells in Graves' hyperthyroidism and ophthalmopathy. Study context: Peripheral blood collection took place at initial diagnosis, before any treatment. Study observations and caveats: Also found in blood were most expanded thyroid clonotypes above 0.001. A 13 V-J signature model discriminated ophthalmopathy versus stable hyperthyroidism.

The study based diagnoses on clinical symptoms, serum thyroxine and TRAb, thyroid ultrasound and orbital computed tomography. There were TCR beta CDR3 regions amplified from RNA transcripts. HTBI primers were employed in a first-round RT-PCR of the TCR CDR3. Each CDR3 protein gets one entry after TCRdb re-called the multiplex PCR reads with MiXCR. Of hundreds of thousands of distinct CDR3 sequences in the sample, less than 25% were seen once. This clonotype was seen ten or more times. Its antigen is not identified. Per the germline V gene, CDR1 is SEHNR and CDR2 is FQNEAQ (reference sequence). The V and J ends lost 8 bases and 4 bases, in that order; junction bases with no gene match: 15. This CDR3 contains 16 residues.

The sequenced material came from blood. This chain joins TRBV7-9 and TRBJ2-7; 9 positions match TRBD1. This sequence originates from a young man with Graves' ophthalmopathy. CDR3 DNA sequence: TGTGCCAGCGTTCCAGGGACAGGGTATAGGTCATACGAGCAGTACTTC. Translation: CASVPGTGYRSYEQYF.